These 32 T cell receptor beta chains share one sample of origin, sequenced in a study of cytomegalovirus exposure and HLA in healthy donors. In the PCR, 60 Vbeta and 13 Jbeta primers were used. Produced via immunoSEQ multiplex PCR; TCRdb's table is partial and in-frame only. Among around 120,000 clones, over 65% were seen once, and the ten largest hold 2.5% to 3%. The source material was PBMCs. These receptors were taken from a woman in her thirties or forties in good health and CMV-seropositive.

This chain links TRBV5-6 with TRBJ2-1; 9 nucleotides align to TRBD2. The CDR3 has 15 residues. Per germline, CDR1 SGHDT and CDR2 YYEEEE. The trim removed 1 base at V and 6 bases at J, leaving 5 bases unmatched. The CDR3 spells CASSLKREDFNEQFF. In DNA, the CDR3 is TGTGCCAGCAGCTTGAAGCGGGAGGACTTCAATGAGCAGTTCTTC.

The genes are TRBV6-6 and TRBJ2-7; D is uncertain. Trimming removed 6 bases from V and 2 bases from J, with 11 bases in between. In germline, CDR1 is MNHNY, CDR2 SVGAGI (reference sequence). This CDR3 has 13 residues. In nucleotides, the CDR3 is TGTGCCAGCAGCGAAAGAAACACCTACGAGCAGTACTTC. It encodes CASSERNTYEQYF.

The rearrangement links TRBV28 to TRBJ2-3, with unresolved D. V shed 2 bases and J shed 1 base, with 10 bases lying between them. This CDR3 spans 15 amino acids. Germline V gives CDR1 MDHEN, CDR2 SYDVKM. The CDR3 here is CASSLNRQGTDTQYF. The CDR3 DNA follows: TGTGCCAGCAGTTTAAATCGCCAGGGCACAGATACGCAGTATTTT.

The rearrangement uses TRBV5-1 and TRBJ2-7, with TRBD1 matching over 8 bases. The CDR3 length is 16 residues. Trimming at V came to 4 bases and at J to 2 bases, leaving 11 bases not matched to a gene. The germline V gene has CDR1 SGHRS and CDR2 YFSETQ. In nucleotides, the CDR3 is TGCGCCAGCAGCCCGGATGGACAGGGCGATCCCTACGAGCAGTACTTC. Its protein is CASSPDGQGDPYEQYF.

This chain links TRBV5-4 with TRBJ1-2; no firm D call. CDR3 size: 15 residues. Germline V CDR1 and CDR2: SGHNT, YYREEE (reference sequence). Trimming pared 4 bases from V and 5 bases from J, leaving 18 bases between. The CDR3 DNA sequence: TGTGCCAGCAGCCATGCGGGCGGGGTTGATTATGGCTACACCTTC. It specifies CASSHAGGVDYGYTF.

The chain combines TRBV5-1 with TRBJ1-2; possible D gene TRBD1, 5 bases. The CDR3 extends over 14 amino acids. V lost 4 bases and J 8 bases, leaving 18 bases between the germline ends. CDR1 SGHRS and CDR2 YFSETQ come from the germline V gene. CDR3 nucleotides: TGCGCCAGCAGCCCGTCCCGGACACCTATAGGCTACACCTTC. Translating gives CASSPSRTPIGYTF.

V gene TRBV6-6 combines with J gene TRBJ2-3; TRBD2 matches 7 bases. Germline V gene data show CDR1 as MNHNY and CDR2 as SVGAGI (reference sequence). The CDR3 covers 15 residues. Trimming took 8 bases from V and 1 from J; bases not matched to a gene: 9. This chain's CDR3 is CASGDLAVGTDTQYF. The CDR3 region has the DNA TGTGCCAGCGGCGATCTAGCGGTGGGCACAGATACGCAGTATTTT.

This clone was seen a few times. The chain recombines TRBV6-5 with TRBJ2-7; 13 bases map to TRBD2. With 6 bases clipped from V and 4 bases from J, the junction kept 6 bases outside the gene matches. The V gene's germline CDR1 is MNHEY and CDR2 SVGAGI. The CDR3 spans 15 residues. The CDR3: CASRIGLAGVYEQYF. CDR3 DNA sequence: TGTGCCAGCAGAATCGGACTAGCGGGAGTATACGAGCAGTACTTC.

This clone was picked up one time. The chain combines TRBV7-9 with TRBJ1-1; D is ambiguous. Germline lookup yields CDR1 SEHNR and CDR2 FQNEAQ (reference sequence). V lost 5 bases and J lost 1, with 11 bases in between. The CDR3 runs 14 residues. The DNA for the CDR3 is TGTGCCAGCAGCGATAATTACGGGAACACTGAAGCTTTCTTT. This codes for CASSDNYGNTEAFF.

The chain is built from TRBV19 and TRBJ2-7; D might be TRBD2 (6 bases). Germline CDR1 is LNHDA and CDR2 is SQIVND (reference sequence). This CDR3 has 14 amino acids. The V end was cut by 2 bases, the J end by 5 bases, with 13 bases between. The CDR3 region has the DNA TGTGCCAGTAGTATACTTTTACTAGCTGACGAGCAGTACTTC. This encodes CASSILLLADEQYF.

As for this clone: Different DNA sequences within this sample yield the same CDR3. The chain has TRBV5-1 and TRBJ1-6; D is perhaps TRBD1 (6 bases). The CDR3 totals 16 residues. Deletions cut 1 base from V and 7 bases from J, with 15 bases between. Looked up from germline, CDR1 is SGHRS and CDR2 is YFSETQ. This CDR3 is CASSLNQNRANSPLHF. CDR3 DNA: TGCGCCAGCAGCTTGAATCAGAACAGGGCGAATTCACCCCTCCACTTT.

J is TRBJ2-5 and V is TRBV5-1; 12 positions match TRBD2. The germline V gene encodes CDR1 SGHRS and CDR2 YFSETQ. This CDR3 contains 16 residues. V was clipped by 2 bases and J by 7 bases; unmatched bases: 9. The CDR3 DNA follows: TGCGCCAGCAGCTTACAAGGACTAGCGGGGCTCGGGACCCAGTACTTC. Amino acids: CASSLQGLAGLGTQYF.

The chain couples TRBV2 to TRBJ2-5; 8 bases align to TRBD1. V trimming: 6 bases; J trimming: 5 bases; junction bases outside the gene matches: 11. The CDR3 loop spans 15 amino acids. Germline V lookup: CDR1 SNHLY, CDR2 FYNNEI. The CDR3 protein is CASSADREIRETQYF. The CDR3 coding sequence is TGTGCCAGCAGCGCGGACAGGGAAATTCGGGAGACCCAGTACTTC.

The chain is built from TRBV6-1 and TRBJ1-6; 7 nucleotides align to TRBD1. Germline assignment: CDR1 MNHNS and CDR2 SASEGT. Trimming removed 5 bases from V and 3 bases from J; junction bases left unmatched: 4. CDR3 length: 15 amino acids. CDR3 sequence (DNA): TGTGCCAGCAGTCGACAGGGTCTCTATAATTCACCCCTCCACTTT. This translates into CASSRQGLYNSPLHF.

This chain uses TRBV11-2 with TRBJ1-5; weak D call: TRBD1 (5 bases). Trimming took 3 bases from V and 2 from J, leaving 11 bases between them. The CDR3 runs 15 residues. Germline CDR1 and CDR2: SGHAT and FQNNGV. The CDR3 sequence: CASSLGGAGNQPQHF. The CDR3 nucleotides read TGTGCCAGCAGCTTGGGGGGTGCTGGCAATCAGCCCCAGCATTTT.

CDR3 DNA: TGTGCCAGCAGTTCCGGTGGGCAGGGAGGAAACACCATATATTTT. It encodes CASSSGGQGGNTIYF. The V and J genes are TRBV6-5 and TRBJ1-3; TRBD1 might be the D (5 bases). This CDR3 contains 15 residues. From germline, CDR1 is MNHEY and CDR2 SVGAGI. With 4 bases removed from V and 4 bases from J, the gap between germline ends came to 14 bases.

J is TRBJ2-5 and V is TRBV7-9; D is possibly TRBD2 (5 bases). With 6 bases removed from V and 4 bases from J, the gap between germline ends came to 18 bases. This CDR3 spans 15 amino acids. Looked up from germline, CDR1 is SEHNR and CDR2 is FQNEAQ (reference sequence). This chain's CDR3 is CASSRAPVGVETQYF. The CDR3 DNA reads TGTGCCAGCAGTCGCGCCCCGGTCGGGGTAGAGACCCAGTACTTC.

The chain carries TRBV6-1 and TRBJ1-5; a weak D match, TRBD1 (6 bases). Germline V gene data show CDR1 as MNHNS and CDR2 as SASEGT. CDR3 size: 13 residues. V was shortened by 7 bases and J by 7 bases, with 14 bases between the two germline ends. CDR3 sequence (DNA): TGTGCCAGCACCGGGACAATAGGGCAGCCCCAGCATTTT. Translation: CASTGTIGQPQHF.

This clone came up once. This chain connects TRBV4-3 to TRBJ1-6, with 9 nucleotides matching TRBD1. The V segment lost 6 bases and the J segment 6 bases; nucleotides outside the gene matches: 9. The germline V gene encodes CDR1 LGHNA and CDR2 YSLEER. The CDR3 loop spans 16 amino acids. DNA for the CDR3: TGCGCCAGCAGACGACTCGGGACAGGGAGTAATTCACCCCTCCACTTT. It codes for CASRRLGTGSNSPLHF.

The V gene is TRBV7-3, the J gene TRBJ1-6; D remains unclear. There are 13 residues in the CDR3. Per germline, CDR1 SGHTA and CDR2 FQGTGA. V gave up 6 bases and J gave up 5 bases, with 8 bases separating them. The CDR3 protein is CASSLEDNSPLHF. CDR3 in DNA: TGTGCCAGCAGTTTGGAGGATAATTCACCCCTCCACTTT.

This chain uses TRBV11-2 with TRBJ1-1; TRBD1 might be the D (5 bases). This CDR3 has 14 amino acids. Deletions cut 6 bases from V and 4 bases from J, with 15 bases between. CDR1 is SGHAT, CDR2 FQNNGV, per germline. The CDR3 DNA is TGTGCCAGCAGTATCTCCGGGGGGGGCACTGAAGCTTTCTTT. Protein sequence: CASSISGGGTEAFF.

The chain combines TRBV9 with TRBJ2-3; 11 nucleotides agree with TRBD2. From germline, CDR1 is SGDLS and CDR2 YYNGEE. The CDR3 loop spans 18 amino acids. Trimming at V came to 0 bases and at J to 0 bases, leaving 6 bases not matched to a gene. CDR3 nucleotides: TGTGCCAGCAGCGTAGAGGAGGTAGCGGGGGGGAGCACAGATACGCAGTATTTT. This translates into CASSVEEVAGGSTDTQYF.

The chain employs TRBV13 and TRBJ2-7; 14 bases agree with TRBD2. CDR1 and CDR2 (germline): PRHDT, FYEKMQ (reference sequence). The CDR3 extends over 15 amino acids. J was trimmed by 2 bases and V by 5 bases; bases with no gene match: 2. DNA for the CDR3: TGTGCCAGCAGCCAGGGACTAGCGGGAGCCTACGAGCAGTACTTC. Protein sequence: CASSQGLAGAYEQYF.

The rearrangement links TRBV19 to TRBJ1-1; 9 positions match TRBD1. The CDR3 has 16 amino acids. Germline V CDR1 and CDR2: LNHDA, SQIVND (reference sequence). The trim removed 3 bases at V and 1 base at J, leaving 6 bases unmatched. The CDR3 DNA is TGTGCCAGTAGTATGGGGGGACAGGGATGGAACACTGAAGCTTTCTTT. Residues: CASSMGGQGWNTEAFF.

J is TRBJ2-2 and V is TRBV6-1; D unclear. The CDR3 is 13 amino acids. Germline CDR1 and CDR2: MNHNS and SASEGT. Trimming took 2 bases from V and 4 from J, leaving 5 bases between them. The CDR3 DNA reads TGTGCCAGCAGTGAAATCGGCACCGGGGAGCTGTTTTTT. Its protein is CASSEIGTGELFF.

This clone is a singleton in its sample. The chain carries TRBV6-4 and TRBJ2-1; 10 bases fit TRBD1. Trimming took 3 bases from V and 7 from J; bases not matched to a gene: 3. Germline CDR1 and CDR2: MRHNA and SNTAGT. The CDR3 is 14 amino acids. The CDR3 DNA is TGTGCCAGCAGTGAGACAGGGGGCGAGAATGAGCAGTTCTTC. Protein sequence: CASSETGGENEQFF.

The chain couples TRBV2 to TRBJ2-5, with 10 bases aligning to TRBD1. With the DNA end fitting TRBJ2-7 better, the J assignment may be wrong. Looked up from germline, CDR1 is SNHLY and CDR2 is FYNNEI. This CDR3 region has 14 residues. CDR3 in DNA: TGTGCCAGCAGTTCCCCGGGACAGGGGTACGAGCAGTACTTC. Protein: CASSSPGQGYEQYF.

The chain is built from TRBV2 and TRBJ2-3, with 11 positions matching TRBD2. The V and J ends lost 6 bases and 3 bases, in that order; junction bases with no gene match: 8. Germline V gene data show CDR1 as SNHLY and CDR2 as FYNNEI. This CDR3 is built from 16 residues. The CDR3 DNA sequence: TGTGCCAGCAGCGTAGTAGCGGGGGGGCGGACAGATACGCAGTATTTT. It encodes CASSVVAGGRTDTQYF.

In its sample, this clone was seen a few times. V and J are TRBV6-5 and TRBJ1-3; 7 bases are a match to TRBD1. The germline CDR1 and CDR2 sequences are MNHEY and SVGAGI. The J segment lost 2 bases and the V segment lost 4 bases, leaving 5 bases of the junction unmatched. The CDR3 is 15 residues long. This chain's CDR3 is CASSSGQVAGNTIYF. In DNA form, the CDR3 reads TGTGCCAGCAGTTCTGGACAGGTAGCTGGAAACACCATATATTTT.

The V call is TRBV5-1, the J call TRBJ2-6; 9 bases fit TRBD2. This CDR3 is 17 amino acids long. Germline V gives CDR1 SGHRS, CDR2 YFSETQ. V lost 1 base, J lost 0 bases, and 2 bases stayed unmatched. The CDR3 DNA sequence: TGCGCCAGCAGCTTGCTGACTAGCGGCTCTGGGGCCAACGTCCTGACTTTC. It translates to CASSLLTSGSGANVLTF.

The chain links TRBV18 to TRBJ1-2; 10 nucleotides align to TRBD1. Per germline, CDR1 KGHSH and CDR2 LQKENI. The V and J ends lost 2 bases and 2 bases, in that order; junction bases with no gene match: 2. The CDR3 covers 15 residues. CDR3 region: CASSPDRGLNYGYTF. CDR3 DNA: TGTGCCAGCTCACCAGACAGGGGGCTAAACTATGGCTACACCTTC.

This clone has a single count. The chain couples TRBV2 to TRBJ2-2; perhaps TRBD1 as D (6 bases). This CDR3 spans 15 amino acids. Per germline, CDR1 SNHLY and CDR2 FYNNEI. V lost 7 bases and J 4 bases, leaving 16 bases between the germline ends. The CDR3 nucleotides read TGTGCCAGCATCGTCGGGCGACAGGCCACCGGGGAGCTGTTTTTT. Its protein product is CASIVGRQATGELFF.